The 13 T cell receptor beta chains reported below all come from one sample, sequenced in a study of PD-L1 blockade in urothelial cancer. Measured with immunoSEQ multiplex PCR; TCRdb has only the in-frame clones, and not every one. The sample carries roughly 48,000 clones, over 70% recorded once. The source was PBMCs, collected around atezolizumab (anti-PD-L1) treatment. The receptors originated from a man in his forties or fifties with urothelial cancer.

CDR3 bases: TGTGCCAGCAGCTTGTCAAGCCCGGGAGGTGCAGAGACCCAGTACTTC. As protein: CASSLSSPGGAETQYF. V gene TRBV5-4 combines with J gene TRBJ2-5; TRBD2 aligns across 7 bases. The J segment lost 4 bases and the V segment lost 1 base, leaving 10 bases of the junction unmatched. The V gene's germline CDR1 is SGHNT and CDR2 YYREEE (reference sequence). The CDR3 is 16 amino acids.

CDR3 in amino acids: CATSRDLAGVGNEQFF. The CDR3 DNA reads as TGTGCCACCAGCAGAGATCTAGCGGGAGTAGGGAATGAGCAGTTCTTC. The V call is TRBV15, the J call TRBJ2-1, with 10 bases lining up with TRBD2. This CDR3 is 16 amino acids long. After removal of 0 bases from V and 7 bases from J, the junction contained 6 bases not matched to a gene. Germline loops: CDR1 LNHNV, CDR2 YYDKDF (reference sequence).

This chain connects TRBV19 to TRBJ2-5; 8 bases line up with TRBD1. The CDR3 runs 14 residues. The ends lost 5 bases at V and 5 bases at J; junction bases unmatched: 7. From germline, CDR1 is LNHDA and CDR2 SQIVND (reference sequence). The CDR3 here is CASSSQGAWETQYF. CDR3 sequence (DNA): TGTGCCAGTAGTTCCCAGGGGGCCTGGGAGACCCAGTACTTC. Looking up the rest from reference TRBV19 and TRBJ2-5 gives the full variable domain: DGGITQSPKYLFRKEGQNVTLSCEQNLNHDAMYWYRQDPGQGLRLIYYSQIVNDFQKGDIAEGYSVSREKKESFPLTVTSAQKNPTAFYLCASSSQGAWETQYFGPGTRLLVL.

The rearrangement uses TRBV18 and TRBJ2-2; no clear D gene. The V end was cut by 8 bases, the J end by 0 bases, with 10 bases between. This CDR3 region has 14 residues. CDR1 KGHSH and CDR2 LQKENI come from the germline V gene. In DNA, the CDR3 is TGTGCCAGCCCCCTCGTCGCGAACACCGGGGAGCTGTTTTTT. It yields the protein CASPLVANTGELFF.

The CDR3 sequence is CAISEGPYEQYF. As DNA, the CDR3 is TGTGCCATCAGTGAGGGGCCCTACGAGCAGTACTTC. V gene TRBV10-3 combines with J gene TRBJ2-7, with unresolved D. The V gene lost 2 bases and the J gene lost 2 bases, with 4 bases spanning the gap. CDR3 length equals 12 residues. From germline, CDR1 is ENHRY and CDR2 SYGVKD.

This clone has just one count. The rearrangement uses TRBV29-1 and TRBJ2-7, with TRBD2 matching 9 bases. The V and J ends lost 5 bases and 6 bases, in that order; junction bases with no gene match: 14. CDR3 length: 15 residues. Germline CDR1 reads SQVTM; CDR2 reads ANQGSEA. The CDR3 region has the DNA TGCAGCGTTCCCGGGGGGGTAGCGGGAGTGCGCGAGCAGTACTTC. Its protein is CSVPGGVAGVREQYF.

This sequence joins TRBV2 and TRBJ2-1; 11 nucleotides match TRBD2. Trimming cost V 5 bases and J 9 bases; bases outside gene matches: 0. Per the germline V gene, CDR1 is SNHLY and CDR2 is FYNNEI. There are 12 residues in the CDR3. CDR3 in DNA: TGTGCCAGCAGTACTAGCGGGAGTGAGCAGTTCTTC. It encodes CASSTSGSEQFF.

This chain uses TRBV28 with TRBJ2-3, with a tentative D call TRBD1 (6 bases). The CDR3 has 16 amino acids. The germline gives CDR1 MDHEN, CDR2 SYDVKM. The V and J ends lost 3 bases and 2 bases respectively, with 15 bases between them. In DNA, the CDR3 is TGTGCCAGCAGTTTTCTTTCGGACAGTCTCACAGATACGCAGTATTTT. It yields the protein CASSFLSDSLTDTQYF. Filled out from reference TRBV28 and TRBJ2-3, the complete variable domain reads DVKVTQSSRYLVKRTGEKVFLECVQDMDHENMFWYRQDPGLGLRLIYFSYDVKMKEKGDIPEGYSVSREKKERFSLILESASTNQTSMYLCASSFLSDSLTDTQYFGPGTRLTVL.

This chain uses TRBV5-6 with TRBJ2-1; 8 positions agree with TRBD2. Per germline, CDR1 SGHDT and CDR2 YYEEEE. J lost 0 bases, V lost 0 bases, and 2 bases had no gene match. This CDR3 comprises 16 residues. In nucleotides, the CDR3 is TGTGCCAGCAGCTTGGAGGCGGGAGGCTCCTACAATGAGCAGTTCTTC. It is translated as CASSLEAGGSYNEQFF.

This clone was seen a few times. This chain links TRBV18 with TRBJ1-5; D is possibly TRBD1 (5 bases). This CDR3 region has 13 residues. CDR1 and CDR2 from the germline V gene are KGHSH and LQKENI. V was pared by 8 bases and J by 4 bases, with 12 bases between. CDR3 loop: CASTTAGNQPQHF. CDR3 nucleotide sequence: TGTGCCAGCACGACAGCGGGAAATCAGCCCCAGCATTTT.

The rearrangement joins TRBV14 to TRBJ2-6; no firm D call. The CDR3 runs to 16 residues. V was cut by 5 bases and J by 0 bases, with 11 bases left in between. Germline CDR1 SGHDN, CDR2 FVKESK. CDR3 residues: CASSARLFSGANVLTF. As DNA, the CDR3 is TGTGCCAGCAGCGCGAGATTGTTCTCTGGGGCCAACGTCCTGACTTTC.

This clone has just a few counts. The DNA for the CDR3 is TGTGCCAGCAGTGAAGGCGGGGGTGAGCAGTTCTTC. This encodes CASSEGGGEQFF. The chain joins TRBV25-1 to TRBJ2-1; 7 bases are a match to TRBD2. From germline, CDR1 is MGHDK and CDR2 SYGVNS. The CDR3 length is 12 residues. With 2 bases clipped from V and 9 bases from J, the junction kept 1 base outside the gene matches.

Details on this clone: The sample has other DNA sequences that encode this CDR3 too. The rearrangement uses TRBV18 and TRBJ2-2, with D perhaps TRBD1 (5 bases). Germline V gives CDR1 KGHSH, CDR2 LQKENI. This CDR3 contains 12 residues. Trimming cost V 3 bases and J 6 bases, with 5 bases left between them. This CDR3 reads CASSPRAGELFF. CDR3 bases: TGTGCCAGCTCACCCAGGGCCGGGGAGCTGTTTTTT.